This TCR beta chain was sequenced in a study of cytomegalovirus exposure and HLA in healthy donors. Study-level points and caveats: The authors later linked a missense DCLRE1C variant to TCR beta V- and J-gene trimming.

Vbeta (60) and Jbeta (13) primers were used in the PCR. Here immunoSEQ multiplex PCR was the method, and the copy in TCRdb shows in-frame clones only, minus some. This sample carries fewer than 85,000 clones, with approximately 4.3% going to the ten biggest clones. J gave up 4 bases and V 3 bases, and 6 bases lay outside the gene matches. The CDR3 spans 16 residues. Germline CDR1 reads SGHKS; CDR2 reads YYEKEE (reference sequence). For this clone: The antigen remains unidentified.

Sequenced: PBMCs. This chain joins TRBV5-5 and TRBJ2-5; 13 nucleotides align to TRBD2. The clonotype originates from a man aged 25 to 40 in good health and CMV-seronegative. The CDR3 spells CASSSGLAGSGETQYF. The CDR3 bases are TGTGCCAGCAGCTCGGGACTAGCGGGATCGGGAGAGACCCAGTACTTC.